The rows below give T cell receptor beta chains drawn from one sample of a study of CDR3 diversity in severe acne. Using its own MiXCR run on the PCR reads, TCRdb lists one record per CDR3 protein. This sample carries under 95,000 distinct CDR3 sequences, over 45% of them seen once, and the ten largest clones take around 10%. Sample: blood. The receptor source for this set is a male donor in good health, serving as a control. CDR3s include the opening cysteine and the closing phenylalanine or tryptophan. A D gene is named only where the DNA matches it firmly. Rows give clone size only sometimes, using once, few, many, or a class for an expanded clone.

cdr3_length	v_call	j_call	clone_size	d_call	cdr3_nt	cdr3_aa
15	TRBV7-9	TRBJ1-2	-	-	TGTGCCAGCAGCTTAAGCCAAGTAGTAGAGGTTGGCTACACCTTC	CASSLSQVVEVGYTF
16	TRBV6-1	TRBJ2-1	-	TRBD2	TGTGCCAGCACTAGGGGACTAGCTGGAATTGGGGGTGAGCAGTTCTTC	CASTRGLAGIGGEQFF
13	TRBV19	TRBJ2-7	many	-	TGTGCCAGTAGTACCGGACAGACCTACGAGCAGTACTTC	CASSTGQTYEQYF
14	TRBV13	TRBJ2-7	-	-	TGTGCCAGCAGCTCGTTACAGGGAATCGGCGAGCAGTACTTC	CASSSLQGIGEQYF
13	TRBV20-1	TRBJ1-6	-	-	TGCAGTGCTAGCTGGGAGGGTAGTTCACCCCTCCACTTT	CSASWEGSSPLHF
12	TRBV20-1	TRBJ2-7	-	-	TGCAGTGCTAGAGATTCAGTATCAGGGCAGTACTTC	CSARDSVSGQYF
21	TRBV25-1	TRBJ1-5	-	-	TGTGCCAGCAAAGGATTGGCTAGCGGACTAAACCCAAGCTCCTACAATGAGCCCCAGCATTTT	CASKGLASGLNPSSYNEPQHF
17	TRBV5-1	TRBJ2-5	many	TRBD2	TGCGCCAGCAGCACCCGGACTAGCGGGGGGGAAAGAGAGACCCAGTACTTC	CASSTRTSGGERETQYF
15	TRBV5-1	TRBJ1-1	many	TRBD1	TGCGCCAGCAGCTCGGGGACAGGGGGCCCCACTGAAGCTTTCTTT	CASSSGTGGPTEAFF
15	TRBV9	TRBJ2-2	-	TRBD2	TGTGCCAGCAGCGTGACTAGCGGGAGTGCCGGGGAGCTGTTTTTT	CASSVTSGSAGELFF
15	TRBV30	TRBJ1-5	many	-	TGTGCCTGGAGGGAAACTGACAGAGACAATCAGCCCCAGCATTTT	CAWRETDRDNQPQHF
14	TRBV5-6	TRBJ1-2	many	-	TGTGCCAGCAGCCTCAGGGTGCGGGACTATGGCTACACCTTC	CASSLRVRDYGYTF
16	TRBV7-9	TRBJ2-3	-	TRBD2	TGTGCCAGCAGCTTAGTGACTAGCGGATACACAGATGCGCAGTATTTC	CASSLVTSGYTDAQYF
16	TRBV5-1	TRBJ1-4	many	TRBD1	TGCGCCAGCAGCCCGGGACAGGTTGCAACTAATGAAAAACTGTTTTTT	CASSPGQVATNEKLFF
14	TRBV12-3/TRBV12-4	TRBJ2-7	-	-	TGTGCCAGCAGCCTAGGGGACGGACCCTACGAGCAGTACTTC	CASSLGDGPYEQYF
15	TRBV5-8	TRBJ2-1	many	TRBD2	TGTGCCAGCAGCCCCGGGACTAGCGGAAACAATGAGCAGTTCTTC	CASSPGTSGNNEQFF
15	TRBV3-1	TRBJ2-3	many	TRBD2	TGTGCCAGCAGCCAACAGTCGTGGGGGGGAGATACGCAGTATTTT	CASSQQSWGGDTQYF
14	TRBV5-1	TRBJ2-5	-	-	TGCGCCAGCAGCTCCCAGGGTCCTGGGGAGACCCAGTACTTC	CASSSQGPGETQYF
20	TRBV11-1	TRBJ1-5	few	TRBD1	TGTGCCAGCAGCTTATTGCTCGGGACAGTTGGGTTTGTTAGCAATCAGCCCCAGCATTTT	CASSLLLGTVGFVSNQPQHF
16	TRBV20-1	TRBJ2-7	-	TRBD2	TGCAGTGCTAATGGACTAGCGGGGGCTAACTCCTACGAGCAGTACTTC	CSANGLAGANSYEQYF
12	TRBV29-1	TRBJ1-1	-	-	TGCAGCGCTACGATCATGAGCACTGAGGCTTTCTTT	CSATIMSTEAFF
14	TRBV13	TRBJ2-7	-	-	TGCGCTAGCAGCCTAACAGGGCCAACCTACAAGCAGTACTTC	CASSLTGPTYKQYF
12	TRBV28	TRBJ1-1	few	TRBD1	TGTGCCAGCAGTCGACAGGGGGCGCTTGCTTTCTTT	CASSRQGALAFF
14	TRBV10-3	TRBJ1-1	-	-	TGTGCCAGCAGCCGGGGTCGGTTAGGGACTGAAGCTTTCTTT	CASSRGRLGTEAFF
13	TRBV4-1	TRBJ1-1	-	-	TGCGCCAGCAGCCAGTTGATGAACACTGAAGCTTTCTTT	CASSQLMNTEAFF
15	TRBV7-6	TRBJ1-1	many	-	TGTGCCAGCAGCTTATCGGCAGACATGAACACTGAAGCTTTCTTT	CASSLSADMNTEAFF
13	TRBV20-1	TRBJ2-5	-	-	TGCAGTGCTAGTGGGGGGGCAGAAGAGACCCAGTACTTC	CSASGGAEETQYF
13	TRBV6-5	TRBJ1-2	few	-	TGTGCCAGCAGTTATCAGGGAAACTATGGCTACACCTTC	CASSYQGNYGYTF
13	TRBV12-3/TRBV12-4	TRBJ1-2	many	-	TGTGCCAGCAAACCGGGCCCCAAATATGGCTACACCTTC	CASKPGPKYGYTF
16	TRBV20-1	TRBJ2-5	many	TRBD2	TGCAGTGCTAGACGGGGACTAGCGGGGCTTCAAGAGACCCAGTACTTC	CSARRGLAGLQETQYF
15	TRBV5-5	TRBJ1-4	-	-	TGTGCCGGCAGCGTTCTGACAGGACCTAATGAAAAACTGTTTTTT	CAGSVLTGPNEKLFF
15	TRBV2	TRBJ1-1	once	-	TGTGCCAGCAGTGGCCTTGGGGGCGCGGGGACTGAAGCTTTCTTT	CASSGLGGAGTEAFF
20	TRBV6-6	TRBJ2-7	-	-	-	CASSDGTGNQPQHFGDEQYF
16	TRBV5-4	TRBJ2-7	-	-	TGTGCCAGCAGCTTTGAGGGCGGGTCCAGCTCCTACGAGCAGTACTTC	CASSFEGGSSSYEQYF
16	TRBV20-1	TRBJ2-3	large	TRBD2	TGCAGTGCTAGCTTAGGACTAGCGGGTCCCACAGATACGCAGTATTTT	CSASLGLAGPTDTQYF
16	TRBV20-1	TRBJ2-7	few	TRBD2	TGCAGTGCCCTAGAGGTCGGGGGGACCAACTCCTACGAGCAGTACTTC	CSALEVGGTNSYEQYF
16	TRBV5-6	TRBJ1-1	many	-	TGTGCCAGCAGCTTGGGGCAGGGAGGGAGCCTCACTGAAGCTTTCTTT	CASSLGQGGSLTEAFF
11	TRBV6-5	TRBJ1-1	-	-	TGTGCCAGCAGTTACGCTGAGGGAATGAGTTTT	CASSYAEGMSF
16	TRBV6-5	TRBJ2-5	many	-	TGTGCCAGCAGCGACCCCGGGAGCGGAGGCCCGGAGACCCAGTACTTC	CASSDPGSGGPETQYF
15	TRBV19	TRBJ2-6	-	-	TGTGCCAGTGCGTTTCGCTACTCTGGGGCCAACGTCCTGACTTTC	CASAFRYSGANVLTF
13	TRBV7-3	TRBJ1-2	once	TRBD1	TGTGCCAGCAACCTTACGACAGGGATCGACTACACCTTC	CASNLTTGIDYTF
13	TRBV7-7	TRBJ1-1	few	-	TGTGCTAGCAGCTTATCGCGGGGGAGCGAAGCTTTCTTT	CASSLSRGSEAFF
15	TRBV9	TRBJ2-7	-	-	TGTGCCAGCAGCGTAGGGGGTAGCGGTGCCTACGAGCAGTACTTC	CASSVGGSGAYEQYF
16	TRBV29-1	TRBJ2-3	many	TRBD1	TGCAGCGTTGTTGTTGTGGGGGCAGGGGGAACAGATACGCAGTATTTT	CSVVVVGAGGTDTQYF
12	TRBV28	TRBJ1-1	-	TRBD1	TGTGCCAGCAGGAGCGACAGGGCGAGAGCTTTCTTT	CASRSDRARAFF
12	TRBV12-3/TRBV12-4	TRBJ2-7	few	-	TGTGCCAGCCTCCATGGGGCCGGCGAGCAGTACTTC	CASLHGAGEQYF
16	TRBV6-5	TRBJ2-5	many	TRBD1	TGTGCCAGCAGTTACTACTCGGACAGGGTCGTAGAGACCCAGTACTTC	CASSYYSDRVVETQYF
15	TRBV9	TRBJ2-7	many	-	TGTGCCAGCAGCGGTGGTACTAGGGATGGATACGAGCAGTACTTC	CASSGGTRDGYEQYF
13	TRBV19	TRBJ1-2	few	-	TGTGCCAGTAGTATAAATCTCGCGTATGGCTACACCTTC	CASSINLAYGYTF
16	TRBV6-5	TRBJ2-7	-	TRBD2	TGTGCCAGCAGTCCCGGACTAGCGGGGGGTCTTAGCGAGCAGTACTTC	CASSPGLAGGLSEQYF
16	TRBV18	TRBJ2-3	-	TRBD2	TGTGCCAGCTCACCGGGGACTAGCGGAGGCACAGATACGCAGTATTTT	CASSPGTSGGTDTQYF